This T cell receptor (beta chain) was sequenced in a study of T-cell reconstitution after alpha-beta-depleted transplantation in children. The CDR3 is 14 residues long. Trimming left V 0 bases short and J 13 bases short, with 19 bases between. In germline, CDR1 is SGDLS, CDR2 YYNGEE. General observations from the study: The study reportedly traced alpha-beta T cells about two months after transplant to several hundred expanded graft clones. Newly made T cells mostly supplied T-cell counts and diversity one year after transplant.

This clonotype was counted many times. Its antigen is currently unknown. Molecular barcoding with unique molecular identifiers was used for the TCRbeta library. TCRdb re-derived calls from the PCR reads in MiXCR, one entry per CDR3 protein. The sample has about a million distinct CDR3 sequences, roughly 29% seen once. The chain recombines TRBV9 with TRBJ1-1, with a weak D call TRBD1 (6 bases). Specimen: PBMCs, mostly from graft donor cells, collected 360 days after TCRalphabeta/CD19-depleted stem cell transplant. This TCR was sampled from a boy less than two years old who had a stem cell transplant for SCID, so the T cells may come from the graft donor. In DNA form, the CDR3 reads TGTGCCAGCAGCGTAGAAAGTCGGACAGCCAAAGTTTTCTTT. This sequence encodes CASSVESRTAKVFF.